Sequencing of this T cell receptor (beta chain) was carried out in a study of control samples from healthy donors and cancer patients. Profiling relied on immunoSEQ multiplex PCR, and the TCRdb table lists in-frame clones only, not all of them. Of about 59,000 clones listed, about 92% are singletons. The material sequenced was PBMCs. The receptor was isolated from a man aged 35 to 55 with colorectal cancer.

CDR3 sequence (DNA): TGTGCCAGCAGCCCAGGGGGATCTGGGGCCAACGTCCTGACTTTC. Translation: CASSPGGSGANVLTF. The chain links TRBV11-3 to TRBJ2-6; 7 nucleotides agree with TRBD1. Germline CDR1 is SGHNT and CDR2 is YENEEA. Trimming at V came to 5 bases and at J to 1 base, leaving 2 bases not matched to a gene. The CDR3 spans 15 residues.